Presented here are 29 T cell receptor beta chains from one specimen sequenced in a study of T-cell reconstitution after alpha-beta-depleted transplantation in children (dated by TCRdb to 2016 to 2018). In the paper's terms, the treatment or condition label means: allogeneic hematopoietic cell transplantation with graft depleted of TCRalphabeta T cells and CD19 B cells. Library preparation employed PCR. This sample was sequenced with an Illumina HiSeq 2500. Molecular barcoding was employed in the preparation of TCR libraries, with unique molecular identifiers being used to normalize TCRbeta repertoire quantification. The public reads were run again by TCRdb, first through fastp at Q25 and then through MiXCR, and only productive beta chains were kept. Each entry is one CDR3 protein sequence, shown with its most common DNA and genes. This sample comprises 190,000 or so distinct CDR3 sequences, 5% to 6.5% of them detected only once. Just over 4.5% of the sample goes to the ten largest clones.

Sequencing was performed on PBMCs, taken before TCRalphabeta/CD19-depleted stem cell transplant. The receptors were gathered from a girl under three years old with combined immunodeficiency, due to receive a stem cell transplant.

DNA of the CDR3: TGTGCCAGCAGCTTGTGGCAGAAATATTGGGACGTCGGCCAGAATGAAGCTTTCTTT. It encodes CASSLWQKYWDVGQNEAFF. This chain uses TRBV5-6 with TRBJ1-1, with a tentative D call TRBD1 (5 bases). CDR1 is SGHDT, CDR2 YYEEEE, per germline. This CDR3 contains 19 residues. V was trimmed by 1 base and J by 7 bases, leaving 29 bases between them.

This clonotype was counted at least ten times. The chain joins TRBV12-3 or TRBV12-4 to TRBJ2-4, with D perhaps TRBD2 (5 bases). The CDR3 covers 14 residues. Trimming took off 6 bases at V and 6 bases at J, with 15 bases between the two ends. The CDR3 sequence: CASSHTSPSNIQYF. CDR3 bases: TGTGCCAGCAGCCACACTAGTCCTTCAAACATTCAGTACTTC.

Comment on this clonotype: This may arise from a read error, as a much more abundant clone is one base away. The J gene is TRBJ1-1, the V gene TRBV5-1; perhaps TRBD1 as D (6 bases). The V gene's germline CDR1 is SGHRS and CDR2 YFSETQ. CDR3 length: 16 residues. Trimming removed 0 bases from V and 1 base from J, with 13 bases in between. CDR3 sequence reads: CASSLALQGRNTEAFF. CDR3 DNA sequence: TGCGCCAGCAGCTTGGCCTTACAGGGAAGGAACACTGAAGCTTTCTTT.

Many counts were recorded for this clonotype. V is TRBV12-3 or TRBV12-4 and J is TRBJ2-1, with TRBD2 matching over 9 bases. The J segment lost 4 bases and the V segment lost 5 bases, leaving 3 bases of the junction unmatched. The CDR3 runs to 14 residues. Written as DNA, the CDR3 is TGTGCCAGCAGTGTACTAGCGGGTTACAATGAGCAGTTCTTC. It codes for CASSVLAGYNEQFF.

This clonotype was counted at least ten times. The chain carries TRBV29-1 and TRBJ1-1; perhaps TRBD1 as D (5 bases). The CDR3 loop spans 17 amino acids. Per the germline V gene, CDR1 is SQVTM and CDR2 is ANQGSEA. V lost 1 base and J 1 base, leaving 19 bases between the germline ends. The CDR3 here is CSVEGERGRGKNTEAFF. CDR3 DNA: TGCAGCGTTGAAGGGGAGAGGGGCCGGGGGAAGAACACTGAAGCTTTCTTT.

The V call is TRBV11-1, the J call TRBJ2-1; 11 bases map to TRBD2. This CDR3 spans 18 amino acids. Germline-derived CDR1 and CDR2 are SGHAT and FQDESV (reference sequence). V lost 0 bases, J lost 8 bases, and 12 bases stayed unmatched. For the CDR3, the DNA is TGTGCCAGCAGCTTAGCGCTCCTTGTAGCGGGGGGGCGCCATGAGCAGTTCTTC. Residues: CASSLALLVAGGRHEQFF.

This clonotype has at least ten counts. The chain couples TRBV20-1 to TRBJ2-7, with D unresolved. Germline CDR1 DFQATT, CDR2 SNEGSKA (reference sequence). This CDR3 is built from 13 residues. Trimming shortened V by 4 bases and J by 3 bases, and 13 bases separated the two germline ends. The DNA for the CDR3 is TGCAGTGCTACGACCACTGAATTCTACGAGCAGTACTTC. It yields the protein CSATTTEFYEQYF.

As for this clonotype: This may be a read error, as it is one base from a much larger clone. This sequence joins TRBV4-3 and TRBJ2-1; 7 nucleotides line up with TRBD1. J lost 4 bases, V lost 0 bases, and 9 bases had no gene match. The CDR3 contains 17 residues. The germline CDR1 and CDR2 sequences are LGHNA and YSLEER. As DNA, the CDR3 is TGCGCCAGCAGCCAAGATTGGATGGGACAGTATTACAATGAGCAGTTCTTC. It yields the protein CASSQDWMGQYYNEQFF.

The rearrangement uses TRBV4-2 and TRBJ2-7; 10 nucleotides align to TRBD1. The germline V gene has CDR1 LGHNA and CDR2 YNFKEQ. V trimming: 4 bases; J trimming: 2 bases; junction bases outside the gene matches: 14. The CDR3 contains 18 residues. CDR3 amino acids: CASSPGDRGPHLPYEQYF. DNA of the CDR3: TGTGCCAGCAGCCCTGGGGACAGGGGCCCTCACCTTCCCTACGAGCAGTACTTC.

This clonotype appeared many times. CDR3 bases: TGTGCCAGCAGTTTCCCGGAAGCCTACGAGCAGTACTTC. This translates into CASSFPEAYEQYF. The V gene is TRBV28, the J gene TRBJ2-7, with D unclear. This CDR3 is 13 amino acids long. Germline CDR1 reads MDHEN; CDR2 reads SYDVKM. Trimming pared 3 bases from V and 2 bases from J, leaving 8 bases between.

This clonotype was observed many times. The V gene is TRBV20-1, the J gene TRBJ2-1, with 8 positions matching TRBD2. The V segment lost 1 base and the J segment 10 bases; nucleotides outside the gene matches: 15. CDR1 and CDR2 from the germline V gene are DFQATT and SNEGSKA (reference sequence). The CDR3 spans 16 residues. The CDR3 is CSARGGVGGAGREQFF. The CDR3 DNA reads TGCAGTGCTAGAGGGGGCGTCGGGGGGGCTGGACGAGAGCAGTTCTTC.

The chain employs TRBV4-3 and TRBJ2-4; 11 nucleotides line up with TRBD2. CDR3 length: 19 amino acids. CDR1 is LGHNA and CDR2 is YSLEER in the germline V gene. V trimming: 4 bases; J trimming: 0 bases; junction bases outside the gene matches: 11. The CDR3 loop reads CASSRDSGGASQAKNIQYF. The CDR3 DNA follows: TGCGCCAGCAGCCGAGATAGCGGGGGGGCCTCACAAGCCAAAAACATTCAGTACTTC.

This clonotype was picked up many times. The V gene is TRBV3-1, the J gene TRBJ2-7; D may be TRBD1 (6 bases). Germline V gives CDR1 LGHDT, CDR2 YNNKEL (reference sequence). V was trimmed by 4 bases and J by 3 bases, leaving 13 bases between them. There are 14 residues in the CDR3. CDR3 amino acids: CASSRAGQLYEQYF. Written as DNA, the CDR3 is TGTGCCAGCAGCCGCGCCGGACAGCTCTACGAGCAGTACTTC.

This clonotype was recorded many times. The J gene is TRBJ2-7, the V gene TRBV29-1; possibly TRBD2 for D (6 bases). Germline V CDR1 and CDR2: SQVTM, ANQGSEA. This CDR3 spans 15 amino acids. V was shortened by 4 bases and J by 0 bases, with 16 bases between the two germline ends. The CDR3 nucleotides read TGCAGCGTTGTCCCACCGGGGAGGAGCTCCTACGAGCAGTACTTC. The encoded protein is CSVVPPGRSSYEQYF.

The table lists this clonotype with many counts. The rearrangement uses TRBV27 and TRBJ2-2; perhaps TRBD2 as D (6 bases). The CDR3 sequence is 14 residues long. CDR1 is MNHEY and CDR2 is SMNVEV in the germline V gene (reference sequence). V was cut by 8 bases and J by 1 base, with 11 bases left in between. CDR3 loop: CASGSGLNTGELFF. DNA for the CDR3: TGTGCCAGCGGCAGCGGGTTGAACACCGGGGAGCTGTTTTTT.

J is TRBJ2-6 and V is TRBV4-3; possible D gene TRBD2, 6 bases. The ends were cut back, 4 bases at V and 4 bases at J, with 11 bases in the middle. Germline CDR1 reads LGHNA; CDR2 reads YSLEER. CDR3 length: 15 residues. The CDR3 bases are TGCGCCAGCAGCCGGGGGGTCCCCGGGGCCAACGTCCTGACTTTC. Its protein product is CASSRGVPGANVLTF.

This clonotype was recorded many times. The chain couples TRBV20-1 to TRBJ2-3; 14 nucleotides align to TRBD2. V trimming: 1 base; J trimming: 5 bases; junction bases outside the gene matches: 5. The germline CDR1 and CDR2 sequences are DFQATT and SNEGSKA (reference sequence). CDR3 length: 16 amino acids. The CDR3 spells CSARVPGTSGRDTQYF. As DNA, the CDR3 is TGCAGTGCTAGAGTCCCCGGGACTAGCGGGAGAGATACGCAGTATTTT.

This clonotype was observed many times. The CDR3 nucleotides are TGTGCCAGCAGCTTAGCCCCGGAAGCGGAGCAGTACTTC. As protein: CASSLAPEAEQYF. The genes are TRBV13 and TRBJ2-7; D is uncertain. Germline loops: CDR1 PRHDT, CDR2 FYEKMQ (reference sequence). This CDR3 region has 13 residues. Trimming took 1 base from V and 7 from J, leaving 11 bases between them. Drawing the rest from reference TRBV13 and TRBJ2-7, the complete variable domain is AAGVIQSPRHLIKEKRETATLKCYPIPRHDTVYWYQQGPGQDPQFLISFYEKMQSDKGSIPDRFSAQQFSDYHSELNMSSLELGDSALYFCASSLAPEAEQYFGPGTRLTVT.

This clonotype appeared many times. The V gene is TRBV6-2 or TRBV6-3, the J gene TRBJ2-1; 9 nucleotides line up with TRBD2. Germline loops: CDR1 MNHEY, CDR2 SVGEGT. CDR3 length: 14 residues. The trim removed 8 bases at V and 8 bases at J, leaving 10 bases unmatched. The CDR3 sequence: CASDVAGAPDEQFF. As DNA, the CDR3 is TGTGCCAGCGATGTAGCGGGAGCCCCCGATGAGCAGTTCTTC.

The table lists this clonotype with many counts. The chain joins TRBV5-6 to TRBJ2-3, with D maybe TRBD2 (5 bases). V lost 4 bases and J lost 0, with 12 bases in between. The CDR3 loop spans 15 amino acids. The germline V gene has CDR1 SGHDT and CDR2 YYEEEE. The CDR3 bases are TGTGCCAGCAGCCCGAGCGGCCCTAGCACAGATACGCAGTATTTT. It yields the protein CASSPSGPSTDTQYF.

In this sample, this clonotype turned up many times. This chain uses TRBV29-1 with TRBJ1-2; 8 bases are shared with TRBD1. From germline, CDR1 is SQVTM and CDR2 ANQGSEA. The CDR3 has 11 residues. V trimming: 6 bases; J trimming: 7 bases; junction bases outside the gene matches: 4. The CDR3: CSVTGGSGYTF. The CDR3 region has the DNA TGCAGCGTCACAGGGGGTTCTGGCTACACCTTC.

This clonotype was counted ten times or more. The CDR3 DNA reads as TGTGCCAGCAGTTTACGCAGCACAGATACGCAGTATTTT. As protein: CASSLRSTDTQYF. The V gene is TRBV27, the J gene TRBJ2-3; D not certain. Trimming cost V 2 bases and J 0 bases, with 3 bases left between them. Germline CDR1 reads MNHEY; CDR2 reads SMNVEV (reference sequence). The CDR3 contains 13 residues.

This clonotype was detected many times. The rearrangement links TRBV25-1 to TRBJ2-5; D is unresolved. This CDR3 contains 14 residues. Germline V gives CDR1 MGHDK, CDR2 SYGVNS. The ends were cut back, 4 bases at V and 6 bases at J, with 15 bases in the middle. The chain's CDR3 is CASSASRRSKTQYF. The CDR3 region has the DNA TGTGCCAGCAGTGCTTCCCGTCGAAGTAAGACCCAGTACTTC.

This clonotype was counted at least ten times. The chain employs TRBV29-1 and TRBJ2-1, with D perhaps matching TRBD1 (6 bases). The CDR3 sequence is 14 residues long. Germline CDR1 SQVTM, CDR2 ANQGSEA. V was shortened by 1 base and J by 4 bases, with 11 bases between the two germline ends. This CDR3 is CSVEGQVNYNEQFF. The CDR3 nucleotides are TGCAGCGTTGAAGGACAGGTAAATTACAATGAGCAGTTCTTC.

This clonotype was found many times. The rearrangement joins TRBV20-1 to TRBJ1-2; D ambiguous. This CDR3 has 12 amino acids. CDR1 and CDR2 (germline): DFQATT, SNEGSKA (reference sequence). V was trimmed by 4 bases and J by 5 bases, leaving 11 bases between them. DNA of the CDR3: TGCAGTGCTATTCTTTCCCTATATGGCTACACCTTC. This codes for CSAILSLYGYTF.

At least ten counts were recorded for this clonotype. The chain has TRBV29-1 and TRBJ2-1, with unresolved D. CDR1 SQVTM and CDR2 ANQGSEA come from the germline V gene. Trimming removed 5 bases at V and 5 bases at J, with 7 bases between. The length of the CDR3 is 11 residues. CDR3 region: CSVLINNEQFF. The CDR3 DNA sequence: TGCAGCGTTCTGATTAACAATGAGCAGTTCTTC.

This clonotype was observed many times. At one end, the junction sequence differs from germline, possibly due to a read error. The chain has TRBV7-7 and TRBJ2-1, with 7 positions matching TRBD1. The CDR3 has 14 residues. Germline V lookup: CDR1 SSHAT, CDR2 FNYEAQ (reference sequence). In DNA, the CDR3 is TGTGCTAGCAGCTTAGTCAAGGGGGCTAATGAGCAGTTCTTC. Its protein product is CASSLVKGANEQFF.

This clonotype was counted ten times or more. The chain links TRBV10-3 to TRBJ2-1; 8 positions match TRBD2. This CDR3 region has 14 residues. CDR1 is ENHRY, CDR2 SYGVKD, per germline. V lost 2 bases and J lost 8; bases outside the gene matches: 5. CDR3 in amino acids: CAISEVSGTDEQFF. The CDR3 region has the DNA TGTGCCATCAGTGAGGTTAGCGGGACCGATGAGCAGTTCTTC.

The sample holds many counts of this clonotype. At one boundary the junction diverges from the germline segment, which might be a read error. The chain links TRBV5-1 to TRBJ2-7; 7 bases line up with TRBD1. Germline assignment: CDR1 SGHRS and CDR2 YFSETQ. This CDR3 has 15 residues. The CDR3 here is CASSLTARDSRPMGF. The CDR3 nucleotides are TGCGCCAGCAGCTTGACCGCGAGGGACAGTCGGCCTATGGGCTTC. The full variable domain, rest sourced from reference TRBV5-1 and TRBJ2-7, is KAGVTQTPRYLIKTRGQQVTLSCSPISGHRSVSWYQQTPGQGLQFLFEYFSETQRNKGNFPGRFSGRQFSNSRSEMNVSTLELGDSALYLCASSLTARDSRPMGFGPGTRLTVT.